Listed here are 2 T cell receptor beta chains from one sample, sequenced in a study of Ad26.COV2.S vaccination and SARS-CoV-2 variants. Specified treatment: some 20 received Ad26.COV2.S at low or high dose, single or two shots; five or six received placebo; per-sample allocation not given. The investigators took samples on day 63 after the first vaccine or placebo injection. TCRdb's table, derived via immunoSEQ multiplex PCR, lists solely in-frame clones and lacks some. Among about 320,000 clones listed, almost 90% were seen once. The source was peripheral blood, collected in a trial of Ad26.COV2.S vaccine versus placebo. Receptors originate from a person between 18 and 59 years old who received the Ad26.COV2.S COVID-19 vaccine or a placebo.

The rearrangement joins TRBV7-9 to TRBJ1-1; no definite D call. CDR3 length: 17 amino acids. Trimming cost V 3 bases and J 1 base, with 18 bases left between them. Germline V gene data show CDR1 as SEHNR and CDR2 as FQNEAQ (reference sequence). CDR3: CASSLAKSGRPNTEAFF. The CDR3 nucleotides are TGTGCCAGCAGCTTGGCCAAGTCGGGGAGACCGAACACTGAAGCTTTCTTT.

This clone showed up many times. This chain uses TRBV4-2 with TRBJ1-3; D not resolved. V lost 6 bases and J 1 base, leaving 7 bases between the germline ends. Germline CDR1 is LGHNA and CDR2 is YNFKEQ. The CDR3 is 13 residues long. In DNA form, the CDR3 reads TGTGCCAGCAGTCGTGTTTCTGGAAACACCATATATTTT. Translated: CASSRVSGNTIYF.